This T cell receptor beta chain was obtained from a study of cytomegalovirus exposure and HLA in healthy donors. In the study overall: Caucasian-associated ancestry cluster membership applied to about four fifths of around 400 genotyped donors.

PCR involved 60 Vbeta and 13 Jbeta primers. The data were produced by immunoSEQ multiplex PCR, yet TCRdb's version contains in-frame clones alone and is incomplete. The top ten hold 4% of the sample, which has over 150,000 clones, about 74% seen once. J lost 2 bases, V lost 0 bases, and 13 bases had no gene match. This CDR3 region has 17 residues. Germline V gives CDR1 GTSNPN, CDR2 SVGIG (reference sequence). Healthy bone marrow donors made up the donors. The sequencing sample was made of PBMCs. The chain has TRBV30 and TRBJ2-7, with TRBD1 matching over 7 bases. The receptor's source is a woman aged 35 to 49 in good health and CMV-seronegative. Here the CDR3 reads CAWSVTLGQGETYEQYF. CDR3 coding DNA: TGTGCCTGGAGTGTAACACTGGGCCAGGGGGAGACCTACGAGCAGTACTTC.